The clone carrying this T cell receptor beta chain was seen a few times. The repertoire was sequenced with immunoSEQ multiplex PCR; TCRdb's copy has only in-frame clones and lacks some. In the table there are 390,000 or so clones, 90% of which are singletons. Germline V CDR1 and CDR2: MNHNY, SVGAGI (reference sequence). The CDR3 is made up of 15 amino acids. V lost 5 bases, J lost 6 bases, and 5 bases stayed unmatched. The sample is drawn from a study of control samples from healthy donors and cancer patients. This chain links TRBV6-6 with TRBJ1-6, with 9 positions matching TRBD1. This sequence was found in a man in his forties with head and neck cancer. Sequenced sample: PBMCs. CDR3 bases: TGTGCCAGCAGTCAATCGGGACAGGGTAATTCACCCCTCCACTTT. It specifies CASSQSGQGNSPLHF.